A single T cell receptor (beta chain) is shown here with its context. This specimen comes from a study of blood T cell repertoires in COVID-19. The study drew participants aged 18 to 89 years from approximately 23 US areas. Germline values: CDR1 GTSNPN, CDR2 SVGIG (reference sequence). The CDR3 covers 14 residues. The ends were cut back, 0 bases at V and 4 bases at J, with 10 bases in the middle. TCRdb keeps only in-frame clones here, not all; method: immunoSEQ multiplex PCR. The sample includes about 140,000 clones, over 75% of them seen just once. Sequenced material: PBMCs or T cells enriched from blood (not recorded which). The TCR was taken from a woman between 45 and 65 years old who had recovered from COVID-19. The rearrangement links TRBV30 to TRBJ1-5; D remains ambiguous. The CDR3 DNA reads TGTGCCTGGAGTGTGGCCGTACAAAATCAGCCCCAGCATTTT. Translated: CAWSVAVQNQPQHF.